The 14 T cell receptor beta chains listed next were all sequenced from one sample in a study of T cells in Graves' hyperthyroidism and ophthalmopathy. TCR beta CDR3 sequences were amplified from RNA transcripts. RT-PCR in the first round (using the HTBI primer set) targeted the TCR CDR3. TCRdb re-called the multiplex PCR reads through MiXCR, storing one row per CDR3 protein. This table has about 300,000 distinct CDR3 sequences, over 15% appearing once. Sequencing was performed on blood. Receptors were obtained from a man aged 25-45 years with Graves' hyperthyroidism.

V usage is TRBV3-1 and J usage is TRBJ2-5; 12 positions match TRBD2. The CDR3 runs 19 residues. Germline CDR1 reads LGHDT; CDR2 reads YNNKEL (reference sequence). Trimming cost V 4 bases and J 4 bases; bases outside gene matches: 16. Here the CDR3 reads CASSPSLVLAGGPGETQYF. In DNA form, the CDR3 reads TGTGCCAGCAGCCCGTCCCTCGTTCTAGCGGGAGGGCCGGGAGAGACCCAGTACTTC.

This clonotype was recorded many times. The J gene is TRBJ2-7, the V gene TRBV12-3 or TRBV12-4; tentative D call: TRBD1 (5 bases). Trimming removed 7 bases from V and 2 bases from J, with 36 bases in between. There are 21 residues in the CDR3. The CDR3 bases are TGTGCCAGCATCATACACCCGTTTGAACGCGCAGGGTTCCCCTTCACCTACGAGCAGTACTTC. Its protein is CASIIHPFERAGFPFTYEQYF.

This chain joins TRBV10-3 and TRBJ1-3; 10 bases are a match to TRBD1. The CDR3 has 16 residues. Trimming removed 3 bases from V and 4 bases from J; junction bases left unmatched: 6. From germline, CDR1 is ENHRY and CDR2 SYGVKD. As DNA, the CDR3 is TGTGCCATCAGTGATCCTCGGGACAGGGGAGGAAACACCATATATTTT. Its protein product is CAISDPRDRGGNTIYF.

This clonotype has ten or more counts. CDR3 sequence (DNA): TGTGCCAGCAATGCAGGGGGCTCAGGCGAGCAGTACTTC. Encoded protein: CASNAGGSGEQYF. The rearrangement uses TRBV2 and TRBJ2-7, with TRBD1 matching over 8 bases. Germline CDR1 is SNHLY and CDR2 is FYNNEI. V lost 7 bases, J lost 6 bases, and 8 bases stayed unmatched. The CDR3 contains 13 residues.

This clonotype was observed a few times. The V gene is TRBV5-5, the J gene TRBJ2-5; D is possibly TRBD2 (5 bases). The CDR3 has 14 amino acids. Trimming took 0 bases from V and 5 from J, leaving 11 bases between them. From germline, CDR1 is SGHKS and CDR2 YYEKEE (reference sequence). As DNA, the CDR3 is TGTGCCAGCAGCTTGGCCTCGGGGTTGGAGACCCAGTACTTC. Residues: CASSLASGLETQYF.

This clonotype was detected ten times or more. The rearrangement links TRBV5-6 to TRBJ2-3; maybe TRBD1 (6 bases). This CDR3 is 15 amino acids long. CDR1 and CDR2 (germline): SGHDT, YYEEEE. Trimming left V 0 bases short and J 2 bases short, with 10 bases between. The CDR3 spells CASSLGWTATDTQYF. In DNA form, the CDR3 reads TGTGCCAGCAGCTTGGGGTGGACAGCCACAGATACGCAGTATTTT.

This clonotype was observed many times. The chain recombines TRBV6-6 with TRBJ2-3, with 9 bases identical to TRBD2. There are 19 residues in the CDR3. The trim removed 2 bases at V and 5 bases at J, leaving 17 bases unmatched. Per the germline V gene, CDR1 is MNHNY and CDR2 is SVGAGI (reference sequence). In DNA form, the CDR3 reads TGTGCCAGCAGTTACATGGACCCACAAGGAGCGGGAGGACAAGATACGCAGTATTTT. This encodes CASSYMDPQGAGGQDTQYF.

This clonotype was seen ten or more times. This rearrangement joins TRBV18 to TRBJ2-7; TRBD2 matches 12 bases. CDR3 length: 13 amino acids. With V trimmed by 8 bases and J by 4 bases, 3 bases remained unmatched. CDR1 is KGHSH and CDR2 is LQKENI in the germline V gene. The CDR3 is CASSLAGGYEQYF. CDR3 in DNA: TGTGCCAGCAGCCTAGCGGGAGGGTACGAGCAGTACTTC.

This sequence joins TRBV24-1 and TRBJ2-3; tentative D call: TRBD2 (5 bases). The germline CDR1 and CDR2 sequences are KGHDR and SFDVKD. V was pared by 7 bases and J by 2 bases, with 9 bases between. This CDR3 has 13 amino acids. This chain's CDR3 is CATSERITDTQYF. The DNA for the CDR3 is TGTGCCACCAGCGAGCGGATCACAGATACGCAGTATTTT.

This clonotype was detected many times. The CDR3 region is CASSLGSVRYNEQFF. CDR3 sequence (DNA): TGTGCCAGCAGTTTGGGGTCCGTCCGCTACAATGAGCAGTTCTTC. The gene calls are TRBV28 and TRBJ2-1; no firm D call. Looked up from germline, CDR1 is MDHEN and CDR2 is SYDVKM. V gave up 3 bases and J gave up 3 bases, with 12 bases separating them. CDR3 size: 15 residues.

This clonotype came up many times. This chain joins TRBV20-1 and TRBJ2-7; 8 nucleotides match TRBD1. The junction had 0 bases not matched to a gene; V was cut back by 3 bases and J by 2 bases. CDR1 is DFQATT, CDR2 SNEGSKA, per germline (reference sequence). The CDR3 has 12 amino acids. CDR3 region: CSASRGPYEQYF. DNA of the CDR3: TGCAGTGCTAGCAGGGGGCCCTACGAGCAGTACTTC.

This clonotype was picked up many times. This chain uses TRBV11-2 with TRBJ2-1; TRBD1 agrees at 9 bases. The V gene's germline CDR1 is SGHAT and CDR2 FQNNGV. After removal of 4 bases from V and 3 bases from J, the junction contained 10 bases not matched to a gene. The CDR3 is 17 residues long. The CDR3 DNA reads TGTGCCAGCAGCTCGACATTGGGACAGGGACTCTACAATGAGCAGTTCTTC. It translates to CASSSTLGQGLYNEQFF.

This clonotype was seen many times. The chain carries TRBV30 and TRBJ2-3; perhaps TRBD2 as D (5 bases). Germline V CDR1 and CDR2: GTSNPN, SVGIG (reference sequence). This CDR3 has 17 amino acids. Trimming left V 3 bases short and J 4 bases short, with 23 bases between. The CDR3 reads CAWSPPRVAKGADTQYF. DNA of the CDR3: TGTGCCTGGAGCCCCCCCCGGGTAGCGAAGGGAGCAGATACGCAGTATTTT. Full variable domain (missing parts from reference TRBV30 and TRBJ2-3): SQTIHQWPATLVQPVGSPLSLECTVEGTSNPNLYWYRQAAGRGLQLLFYSVGIGQISSEVPQNLSASRPQDRQFILSSKKLLLSDSGFYLCAWSPPRVAKGADTQYFGPGTRLTVL.

CDR3 loop: CATSRDRGTTEQFF. The CDR3 region has the DNA TGTGCCACCAGCAGAGATCGGGGGACTACTGAGCAGTTCTTC. This chain joins TRBV15 and TRBJ2-1; 7 positions agree with TRBD2. CDR3 length: 14 residues. The J segment lost 9 bases and the V segment lost 0 bases, leaving 5 bases of the junction unmatched. Germline V gene data show CDR1 as LNHNV and CDR2 as YYDKDF (reference sequence).